This T cell receptor beta chain originates from a study of blood T cell repertoires in COVID-19. Across the study: COVID-19 samples collected from the United States, Italy and Spain covered acute and convalescent phases. T cells, B-cell-depleted T cells, or PBMCs supplied cDNA or gDNA.

The authors' processing: Amplification with reference gene primers provided the estimates of nucleated cell counts. Here immunoSEQ multiplex PCR was the method, and the copy in TCRdb shows in-frame clones only, minus some. V and J calls and clone size are copied from that table; D and trimming were computed from the DNA. This sample has roughly 24,000 clones, with 70% to 90% found just once. CDR1 is DFQATT, CDR2 SNEGSKA, per germline (reference sequence). This CDR3 region has 16 residues. Losses at the gene ends were 3 bases for V and 2 bases for J; bases not matched to a gene: 6. The specimen was peripheral blood. This TCR was recovered from a man in his 70s with COVID-19, enrolled during active disease. V usage is TRBV20-1 and J usage is TRBJ2-1; the match to TRBD2 covers 11 bases. The chain's CDR3 is CSASGLAGSTYNEQFF. The DNA for the CDR3 is TGCAGTGCTAGTGGACTAGCGGGCTCTACCTACAATGAGCAGTTCTTC.